This TCR beta chain was sequenced for a study of control samples from healthy donors and cancer patients. V lost 3 bases and J lost 16; bases outside the gene matches: 11. The CDR3 loop spans 13 amino acids. From germline, CDR1 is DFQATT and CDR2 SNEGSKA (reference sequence). TCRdb's table, derived via immunoSEQ multiplex PCR, lists solely in-frame clones and lacks some. In the table there are about 63,000 clones, 70% to 90% of which are singletons. This sequence joins TRBV20-1 and TRBJ1-6, with 8 bases fitting TRBD1. This clonotype was sampled from a middle-aged man in good health. Sequencing was carried out using blood. CDR3 sequence reads: CSASSGQGKKLHF. DNA for the CDR3: TGCAGTGCTAGTTCCGGACAGGGAAAAAAGCTCCACTTT.